This record concerns one T cell receptor (beta chain) sequence. It lacks a known antigen. Within one base of it there is no much larger clone, and no base qualities were kept. This entry belongs to a study of siplizumab effects on memory and regulatory T cells (dated by TCRdb to the late 2010s). With regard to the full study: The study examined how the anti-CD2 antibody siplizumab affects alloreactive T-cell subsets in allogeneic mixed lymphocyte reactions built from human PBMCs. What the authors observed across the whole study: Among mappable alloreactive CD4+ clones, an average Treg-derived fraction of over 60% was observed with siplizumab, compared with 26.9% in control reactions. Roughly 80-97% of proliferating CD4+ or CD8+ clones could not be assigned a naive or memory phenotype. Because sequences below about 10^-5 frequency were poorly captured, only a minor fraction of alloreactive clones could be mapped to unstimulated subsets. Unstimulated naive T cells appeared to be more diverse than memory T cells, and naive cells seemed to make a substantial contribution to the alloresponse. The suppressive function of proliferating Tregs from siplizumab cultures was not functionally confirmed. The cumulative frequency of alloreactive sequences that could be traced back to unstimulated CD4+ memory T cells was significantly reduced by siplizumab.

Sorted unstimulated T cells, along with proliferating T cells recovered from mixed lymphocyte reactions, underwent TCRbeta CDR3 sequencing. Fresh whole blood from about eleven HLA-typed healthy donors served as the source for isolating PBMCs. Library generation was performed with the immunoSEQ multiplex PCR assay. Approximately 100,000 TCR templates per sample were assayed on the deep sequencing platform. Genomic DNA extracted from sorted T cells was used for TCRbeta CDR3 sequencing. As for how the authors treated the data: Clonal analysis of TCRbeta CDR3 data was done in the R programming language. Comparing unstimulated samples against CFSE-low samples taken after the reaction was how alloreactive CD4+ and CD8+ clones were defined. Alloreactive CD4+ clones were assigned to regulatory or non-regulatory origin by matching sequences to sorted unstimulated Treg and non-Treg repertoires. This is the immuneACCESS table as TCRdb keeps it, with only in-frame sequences that have V and J called. A part of the clones is gone; compared with another copy, unresolved V genes explain less than half, and the rest is unexplained. V and J calls and clone size are as listed in that table; D and trimming were resolved from the DNA. Here the sample has 70,000 to 90,000 clones; 90% to 95% occur a single time. The top ten hold over 4% of the sample.

Trimming at the junction amounts to 4 bases on V and 3 bases on J, and the germline ends lie 15 bases apart. Measured from the cysteine to the phenylalanine, the CDR3 is 15 residues long. Only the CDR3 region is kept as DNA, spanning 45 bases read in frame from base 1. Via the germline V gene, CDR1 is LGHNA and CDR2 YNFKEQ. The chain employs TRBV4-2 and TRBJ1-1; matching of 5 bases hints at TRBD1 as the D gene. The clonotype comes from a human donor in good health. Sequenced sample: CD8+ T cells sorted from blood. The CDR3 loop reads CASSPTQGADTEAFF. The nucleotide sequence reads TGTGCCAGCAGCCCAACCCAGGGCGCGGACACTGAAGCTTTCTTT.